This section outlines one T cell receptor (beta chain) sequence together with its context. What it recognizes is unknown. This entry is derived from a study of CD4 T cells in relation to SARS-CoV-2 and coronaviruses. Study at large: TCR beta CDR3s were sequenced after approximately ten-day antigen culture of PBMCs. Controls used an HIV-1 Nef peptide pool or no peptide.

Repertoires were generated with immunoSEQ multiplex PCR, while TCRdb's copy carries only in-frame clones and drops some. This table has about 19,000 clones, 60% to 80% appearing once. CD4+ T cells from unexposed donors were obtained before the COVID-19 pandemic (2011-2018). The cells were cultured for about ten days before CD4+ T cells were isolated. As cell numbers allowed, unexposed-donor CD4+ T cells faced SARS-CoV-2 S/N and four cold-coronavirus spikes. Trimming pared 2 bases from V and 11 bases from J, leaving 21 bases between. The CDR3 length is 15 residues. Germline V gene sequence: CDR1 KGHSH, CDR2 LQKENI.

Specimen: CD4+ T cells from PBMCs, cultured in vitro. The clonotype was recovered from a human donor in good health. The genes are TRBV18 and TRBJ1-1, with D tentatively TRBD1 (5 bases). The CDR3 nucleotides are TGTGCCAGCTCACCAGAATCCGGGGGTAGTCCAGGTGCTTTCTTT. Its protein product is CASSPESGGSPGAFF.